This is a list of T cell receptor beta chains from one sample in a study of blood T cell repertoires in COVID-19. Using immunoSEQ multiplex PCR, the repertoire was profiled, and TCRdb retains in-frame clones only, with some absent. Among fewer than 200,000 clones, about 88% were seen once, and the ten largest hold just under 25%. Sample: PBMCs or T cells enriched from blood (not recorded which). The source is a woman in her thirties or forties in a cohort exposed to, infected with or recovered from COVID-19 (not recorded which). Both conserved end residues are part of each CDR3. The order of the fields is V gene, J gene, clone size, D gene, CDR3 DNA, CDR3 protein. A D gene is named only where the DNA matches it firmly. The size entry is marked missing in some rows and otherwise reads once, few, many or a size class.

V gene: TRBV29-1
J gene: TRBJ2-7
clone size: NA
D gene: TRBD2
CDR3 DNA: TGCAGCGTTGGTGGCGGGAGGGCCTACGAGCAGTACTTC
CDR3 protein: CSVGGGRAYEQYF

V gene: TRBV7-8
J gene: TRBJ1-2
clone size: few
D gene: NA
CDR3 DNA: TGTGCCAGCAGCTTAGGGGTCAGGGATTATGGCTACACCTTC
CDR3 protein: CASSLGVRDYGYTF

V gene: TRBV19
J gene: TRBJ2-2
clone size: NA
D gene: TRBD1
CDR3 DNA: TGTGCCAGTAGCCGACAGGGGGCGAGGACCGGGGAGCTGTTTTTT
CDR3 protein: CASSRQGARTGELFF

V gene: TRBV5-1
J gene: TRBJ1-3
clone size: NA
D gene: NA
CDR3 DNA: TGCGCCAGCAGCTCTTCGACAGGCGCTGCCGGAAACACCATATATTTT
CDR3 protein: CASSSSTGAAGNTIYF

V gene: TRBV18
J gene: TRBJ1-1
clone size: few
D gene: NA
CDR3 DNA: TGTGCCAGTTCGTTCCGGGGAGGGGACACTGAAGCTTTCTTT
CDR3 protein: CASSFRGGDTEAFF

V gene: TRBV2
J gene: TRBJ2-1
clone size: NA
D gene: TRBD2
CDR3 DNA: TGTGCCAGCAGTTACGGGACTAGACAGTTCTTC
CDR3 protein: CASSYGTRQFF

V gene: TRBV4-1
J gene: TRBJ1-2
clone size: NA
D gene: NA
CDR3 DNA: TGCGCCAGCAGCCCCCGGGGAGGGGGCTATGGCTACACCTTC
CDR3 protein: CASSPRGGGYGYTF

V gene: TRBV29-1
J gene: TRBJ1-1
clone size: NA
D gene: TRBD1
CDR3 DNA: TGCAGCGTTGAGGGGACAGTTGCGATTTTTACTGAAGCTTTCTTT
CDR3 protein: CSVEGTVAIFTEAFF

V gene: TRBV27
J gene: TRBJ1-6
clone size: once
D gene: NA
CDR3 DNA: TGTGCCAGCAGTTTCCGCGCGGAGGATTCACCCCTCCACTTT
CDR3 protein: CASSFRAEDSPLHF

V gene: TRBV6-5
J gene: TRBJ1-5
clone size: few
D gene: TRBD1
CDR3 DNA: TGTGCCAGCAGTTACTCGTGGACAGGGGTCCAGCCCCAGCATTTT
CDR3 protein: CASSYSWTGVQPQHF

V gene: TRBV13
J gene: TRBJ1-1
clone size: NA
D gene: NA
CDR3 DNA: TGTGCCAGCAGCGTACCCAGGGCCTTGAACACTGAAGCTTTCTTT
CDR3 protein: CASSVPRALNTEAFF

V gene: TRBV2
J gene: TRBJ1-4
clone size: NA
D gene: TRBD1
CDR3 DNA: TGTGCCAGCAGCACCCCCGGACAGGGTATTTATGAAAAACTGTTTTTT
CDR3 protein: CASSTPGQGIYEKLFF

V gene: TRBV5-5
J gene: TRBJ2-5
clone size: NA
D gene: NA
CDR3 DNA: TGTGCCAGCAGCTTTGGTGGGGGCAATCAAGAGACCCAGTACTTC
CDR3 protein: CASSFGGGNQETQYF

V gene: TRBV6-2/TRBV6-3
J gene: TRBJ1-2
clone size: NA
D gene: NA
CDR3 DNA: TGTGCCAGCAGTTACTCGTTCACAGGGAATGCGCGAGGCTACACCTTC
CDR3 protein: CASSYSFTGNARGYTF

V gene: TRBV18
J gene: TRBJ2-2
clone size: few
D gene: NA
CDR3 DNA: TGTGCCAGCTCACCTGGATGGGACATCGCCGGGGAGCTGTTTTTT
CDR3 protein: CASSPGWDIAGELFF

V gene: TRBV28
J gene: TRBJ1-2
clone size: NA
D gene: NA
CDR3 DNA: TGTGCCACCGGGTGGCGAGTTCACTATGGCTACACCTTC
CDR3 protein: CATGWRVHYGYTF

V gene: TRBV10-3
J gene: TRBJ1-2
clone size: NA
D gene: TRBD1
CDR3 DNA: TGTGCCACGACAAATTTGACAGGGAAGGGTGGCTACACCTTC
CDR3 protein: CATTNLTGKGGYTF

V gene: TRBV4-1
J gene: TRBJ1-2
clone size: once
D gene: NA
CDR3 DNA: TGCGCCAGCAGTGCGGGCGGTCCCGGGAAGGGCTACACCTTC
CDR3 protein: CASSAGGPGKGYTF

V gene: TRBV2
J gene: TRBJ2-1
clone size: NA
D gene: TRBD2
CDR3 DNA: TGTGCCAGCACGTACGGGACTAACAACAATGAGCAGTTCTTC
CDR3 protein: CASTYGTNNNEQFF

V gene: TRBV5-5
J gene: TRBJ2-1
clone size: few
D gene: TRBD2
CDR3 DNA: TGTGCCAGCAGCTTGGAGACTAGCGGGGCCCCCAGCTCCTACAATGAGCAGTTCTTC
CDR3 protein: CASSLETSGAPSSYNEQFF

V gene: TRBV19
J gene: TRBJ1-2
clone size: NA
D gene: TRBD1
CDR3 DNA: TGTGCCAGTAGTACCCGACAGGGGCGGAACTATGGCTACACCTTC
CDR3 protein: CASSTRQGRNYGYTF

V gene: TRBV3-1/TRBV3-2
J gene: TRBJ2-3
clone size: NA
D gene: NA
CDR3 DNA: TGTGCCAGCAGCCAACTAGCGAGGCCCACAGATACGCAGTATTTT
CDR3 protein: CASSQLARPTDTQYF

V gene: TRBV2
J gene: TRBJ1-1
clone size: once
D gene: TRBD1
CDR3 DNA: TGTGCCAGCAATGAGGGGGCATCCGAAGCTTTCTTT
CDR3 protein: CASNEGASEAFF

V gene: TRBV5-1
J gene: TRBJ1-1
clone size: NA
D gene: NA
CDR3 DNA: TGCGCCAGCAGCTTGCTAGGGGGTTATACTGAAGCTTTCTTT
CDR3 protein: CASSLLGGYTEAFF

V gene: TRBV12-3/TRBV12-4
J gene: TRBJ1-1
clone size: NA
D gene: NA
CDR3 DNA: TGTGCCAGCACCCGGGGGGCCTACACTGAAGCTTTCTTT
CDR3 protein: CASTRGAYTEAFF

V gene: TRBV19
J gene: TRBJ1-5
clone size: once
D gene: NA
CDR3 DNA: TGTGCCAGTAGATTGGGGCAGGGCCGTCGACCCCAGCATTTT
CDR3 protein: CASRLGQGRRPQHF

V gene: TRBV5-1
J gene: TRBJ1-3
clone size: NA
D gene: NA
CDR3 DNA: TGCGCCAGCAGCACCAACGGACAGCTCTCTGGAAACACCATATATTTT
CDR3 protein: CASSTNGQLSGNTIYF

V gene: TRBV7-2
J gene: TRBJ2-1
clone size: NA
D gene: NA
CDR3 DNA: TGTGCCAGCAGCCCCGGGACAGGTCTAGCGGCCTACAATGAGCAGTTCTTC
CDR3 protein: CASSPGTGLAAYNEQFF

V gene: TRBV2
J gene: TRBJ2-1
clone size: NA
D gene: NA
CDR3 DNA: TGTGCCAGCAGTGTTGGACAGAACAATGAGCAGTTCTTC
CDR3 protein: CASSVGQNNEQFF

V gene: TRBV3-1/TRBV3-2
J gene: TRBJ1-2
clone size: NA
D gene: TRBD1
CDR3 DNA: TGTGCCAGCAGCCCGGACAGGGTGAGGGGCGGCTACACCTTC
CDR3 protein: CASSPDRVRGGYTF

V gene: TRBV30
J gene: TRBJ1-6
clone size: NA
D gene: NA
CDR3 DNA: TGTGCCCCCCGACAGGCCTCACCCCTCCACTTT
CDR3 protein: CAPRQASPLHF

V gene: TRBV10-3
J gene: TRBJ1-6
clone size: NA
D gene: NA
CDR3 DNA: TGTGCCACCCAAACAGATCCTGAATCACCCCTCCACTTT
CDR3 protein: CATQTDPESPLHF

V gene: TRBV6-2/TRBV6-3
J gene: TRBJ2-5
clone size: NA
D gene: NA
CDR3 DNA: TGTGCCAGCAGTTCCTCGAGGAGAGAGACCCAGTACTTC
CDR3 protein: CASSSSRRETQYF

V gene: TRBV3-1/TRBV3-2
J gene: TRBJ1-2
clone size: NA
D gene: TRBD1
CDR3 DNA: TGTGCCAGCAGAAATACACAGGGGGTTCGTGACTACACCTTC
CDR3 protein: CASRNTQGVRDYTF

V gene: TRBV11-2
J gene: TRBJ1-2
clone size: NA
D gene: TRBD1
CDR3 DNA: TGTGCCAGCAGCGTAGGGACAGCCTATGGCTACACCTTC
CDR3 protein: CASSVGTAYGYTF

V gene: TRBV7-6
J gene: TRBJ1-5
clone size: NA
D gene: TRBD1
CDR3 DNA: TGTGCCAGCAGGCCTACAGGGGCCATCAATCAGCCCCAGCATTTT
CDR3 protein: CASRPTGAINQPQHF

V gene: TRBV11-2
J gene: TRBJ1-4
clone size: NA
D gene: NA
CDR3 DNA: TGTGCCAGCAGCTTATCTCTCCAAGAGAGGGAAAAACTGTTTTTT
CDR3 protein: CASSLSLQEREKLFF

V gene: TRBV19
J gene: TRBJ1-2
clone size: NA
D gene: NA
CDR3 DNA: TGTGCCAGTAGTATCGGGACTGGAAACTATGGCTACACCTTC
CDR3 protein: CASSIGTGNYGYTF

V gene: TRBV19
J gene: TRBJ2-2
clone size: NA
D gene: TRBD1
CDR3 DNA: TGTGCCAGTAGTAAGGGACAGGTGACCGGGGAGCTGTTTTTT
CDR3 protein: CASSKGQVTGELFF

V gene: TRBV6-1
J gene: TRBJ2-7
clone size: NA
D gene: NA
CDR3 DNA: TGTGCCAGCAGTGAAGTCTATACAGAAGAGCAGTACTTC
CDR3 protein: CASSEVYTEEQYF

V gene: TRBV7-9
J gene: TRBJ1-5
clone size: few
D gene: NA
CDR3 DNA: TGTGCCAGCAGCTTATTCCCTACCGCCAATCAGCCCCAGCATTTT
CDR3 protein: CASSLFPTANQPQHF

V gene: TRBV7-9
J gene: TRBJ2-7
clone size: NA
D gene: NA
CDR3 DNA: TGTGCCAGCAGCTTAGGGGGGACTCCCCGAAACGAGCAGTACTTC
CDR3 protein: CASSLGGTPRNEQYF

V gene: TRBV11-3
J gene: TRBJ2-7
clone size: few
D gene: NA
CDR3 DNA: TGTGCCAGCAGCTTAGCCAGAAGCTCCTACGAGCAGTACTTC
CDR3 protein: CASSLARSSYEQYF

V gene: TRBV6-1
J gene: TRBJ1-4
clone size: once
D gene: TRBD1
CDR3 DNA: TGTGCCAGCAGTGAAGCGCTTCGACAGGGGCTTAATGAAAAACTGTTTTTT
CDR3 protein: CASSEALRQGLNEKLFF

V gene: TRBV11-2
J gene: TRBJ1-3
clone size: NA
D gene: TRBD1
CDR3 DNA: TGTGCCAGCAGCCGAGGACAGGCCAGCTCTGGAAACACCATATATTTT
CDR3 protein: CASSRGQASSGNTIYF

V gene: TRBV27
J gene: TRBJ2-1
clone size: NA
D gene: NA
CDR3 DNA: TGTGCCAGCACAAGCAGGTCCTACAATGAGCAGTTCTTC
CDR3 protein: CASTSRSYNEQFF

V gene: TRBV27
J gene: TRBJ1-5
clone size: NA
D gene: TRBD1
CDR3 DNA: TGTGCCAGCAGCCCCTTGGGACAGGGGGCTACCCAGCATTTT
CDR3 protein: CASSPLGQGATQHF

V gene: TRBV15
J gene: TRBJ2-5
clone size: NA
D gene: NA
CDR3 DNA: TGTGCCACCAGCGAACAGGGCCGAGAGACCCAGTACTTC
CDR3 protein: CATSEQGRETQYF

V gene: TRBV28
J gene: TRBJ1-6
clone size: NA
D gene: NA
CDR3 DNA: TGTGCCAGCAGTGGGCAGTCCCCGTGGTATTCCCTCCACTTT
CDR3 protein: CASSGQSPWYSLHF

V gene: TRBV11-3
J gene: TRBJ2-1
clone size: NA
D gene: TRBD2
CDR3 DNA: TGTGCCAGCAGCGGGCTAGCGGCCTACAATGAGCAGTTCTTC
CDR3 protein: CASSGLAAYNEQFF

V gene: TRBV25-1
J gene: TRBJ2-7
clone size: once
D gene: NA
CDR3 DNA: TGTGCCAGCAGTGCCCAGGGTACCTACGAGCAGTACTTC
CDR3 protein: CASSAQGTYEQYF

V gene: TRBV11-3
J gene: TRBJ1-2
clone size: NA
D gene: TRBD1
CDR3 DNA: TGTGCCAGCAGCCCAGGGACAGGGGGAAACTATGGCTACACCTTC
CDR3 protein: CASSPGTGGNYGYTF

V gene: TRBV10-3
J gene: TRBJ2-3
clone size: NA
D gene: NA
CDR3 DNA: TGTGCCATAAAGACAGATCTCACAGATACGCAGTATTTT
CDR3 protein: CAIKTDLTDTQYF

V gene: TRBV10-3
J gene: TRBJ2-3
clone size: NA
D gene: TRBD1
CDR3 DNA: TGTGCCATCAGAAGAGACAGGGTACGGGGCACAGATACGCAGTATTTT
CDR3 protein: CAIRRDRVRGTDTQYF

V gene: TRBV7-8
J gene: TRBJ1-2
clone size: NA
D gene: NA
CDR3 DNA: TGTGCCAGCAGCTTTGCGGGGGGGCGCGGGTATGGCTACACCTTC
CDR3 protein: CASSFAGGRGYGYTF